The 15 T cell receptor beta chains given below trace back to one sample, sequenced in a study of T cell repertoires in enteric fever. Each CDR3 protein is one row after TCRdb ran MiXCR on the reads. This table holds 1,500 to 2,000 distinct CDR3 sequences, less than 40% found once. Specimen: CCR7- CD38- CD4+ T cells from PBMCs. The receptor source for this set is a human donor with Salmonella enteric fever, either typhoid or paratyphoid (not recorded which).

The chain joins TRBV18 to TRBJ2-7; TRBD2 matches at 13 bases. CDR1 KGHSH and CDR2 LQKENI come from the germline V gene. The CDR3 extends over 16 amino acids. With 2 bases clipped from V and 3 bases from J, the junction kept 4 bases outside the gene matches. CDR3 nucleotide sequence: TGTGCCAGCTCACCAGCGGGACTAGCGGGGTTCTACGAGCAGTACTTC. It encodes CASSPAGLAGFYEQYF.

In this sample, this clonotype turned up a few times. It is likely a read error, because the conserved phenylalanine at the end of the CDR3 is missing. The V gene is TRBV7-9, the J gene TRBJ2-1, with a tentative D call TRBD1 (7 bases). Trimming shortened V by 7 bases and J by 7 bases, and 20 bases separated the two germline ends. This CDR3 comprises 15 residues. Germline lookup yields CDR1 SEHNR and CDR2 FQNEAQ (reference sequence). CDR3 amino acids: CASTSGGTVKNEQFS. CDR3 DNA sequence: TGTGCCAGCACCTCAGGCGGGACAGTCAAAAATGAGCAGTTCTCC.

With regard to this clonotype: A clone one base away is much larger, so this may be a read error. The chain carries TRBV5-1 and TRBJ2-1; 8 nucleotides align to TRBD2. Per the germline V gene, CDR1 is SGHRS and CDR2 is YFSETQ. The J segment lost 7 bases and the V segment lost 0 bases, leaving 9 bases of the junction unmatched. CDR3 length equals 16 residues. In DNA form, the CDR3 reads TGCGCCAGCAGCTTGGCACTGCGGGAGGTCATGAATGAGCAGTTCTTC. Translating gives CASSLALREVMNEQFF.

The genes are TRBV7-9 and TRBJ1-3, with D uncertain. V lost 4 bases and J 3 bases, leaving 13 bases between the germline ends. The CDR3 totals 15 residues. Germline V gene sequence: CDR1 SEHNR, CDR2 FQNEAQ (reference sequence). CDR3 coding DNA: TGTGCCAGCAGCTCCCCTCGGACCGTTGGAAACACCATATATTTT. Amino acid sequence: CASSSPRTVGNTIYF. Based on the CDR3 plus reference TRBV7-9 and TRBJ1-3, the full variable domain is DTGVSQNPRHKITKRGQNVTFRCDPISEHNRLYWYRQTLGQGPEFLTYFQNEAQLEKSRLLSDRFSAERPKGSFSTLEIQRTEQGDSAMYLCASSSPRTVGNTIYFGEGSWLTVV.

This clonotype is classed as medium-sized. This chain uses TRBV9 with TRBJ1-1; tentative D call: TRBD1 (5 bases). From germline, CDR1 is SGDLS and CDR2 YYNGEE. V was shortened by 4 bases and J by 3 bases, with 13 bases between the two germline ends. CDR3 size: 14 residues. For the CDR3, the DNA is TGTGCCAGCAGCCCAAGGGGTGGTGACACTGAAGCTTTCTTT. It yields the protein CASSPRGGDTEAFF.

The chain links TRBV18 to TRBJ2-4, with D perhaps TRBD2 (6 bases). The germline V and J ends were trimmed by 5 bases and 9 bases, with 14 bases remaining between them. Germline V gene sequence: CDR1 KGHSH, CDR2 LQKENI. The CDR3 covers 13 residues. The CDR3 here is CASSSNPEGIQYF. The CDR3 nucleotides are TGTGCCAGCTCATCAAATCCGGAGGGCATTCAGTACTTC. The entire variable domain, with the rest obtained from reference TRBV18 and TRBJ2-4, is as follows: NAGVMQNPRHLVRRRGQEARLRCSPMKGHSHVYWYRQLPEEGLKFMVYLQKENIIDESGMPKERFSAEFPKEGPSILRIQQVVRGDSAAYFCASSSNPEGIQYFGAGTRLSVL.

The chain recombines TRBV15 with TRBJ1-5, with D uncertain. V was cut by 4 bases and J by 3 bases, with 10 bases left in between. The V gene's germline CDR1 is LNHNV and CDR2 YYDKDF (reference sequence). The CDR3 contains 14 residues. The CDR3 DNA is TGTGCCACCAGCACCCGGGTCCCCAATCAGCCCCAGCATTTT. It is translated as CATSTRVPNQPQHF.

This chain links TRBV5-1 with TRBJ2-3; TRBD2 matches 10 bases. This CDR3 region has 16 residues. Losses at the gene ends were 0 bases for V and 2 bases for J; bases not matched to a gene: 3. Germline V gene data show CDR1 as SGHRS and CDR2 as YFSETQ. CDR3 loop: CASSLGGLADTDTQYF. The CDR3 DNA reads as TGCGCCAGCAGCTTGGGAGGACTAGCGGACACAGATACGCAGTATTTT. Full variable domain (rest looked up from reference TRBV5-1 and TRBJ2-3): KAGVTQTPRYLIKTRGQQVTLSCSPISGHRSVSWYQQTPGQGLQFLFEYFSETQRNKGNFPGRFSGRQFSNSRSEMNVSTLELGDSALYLCASSLGGLADTDTQYFGPGTRLTVL.

The V call is TRBV10-1, the J call TRBJ2-1, with D unresolved. The CDR3 spans 17 residues. V was trimmed by 5 bases and J by 0 bases, leaving 17 bases between them. Germline CDR1 reads WNHNN; CDR2 reads SYGVQD (reference sequence). The CDR3 here is CASSRTTSTGSYNEQFF. CDR3 nucleotide sequence: TGCGCCAGCAGTCGAACGACTTCCACCGGCTCCTACAATGAGCAGTTCTTC.

Comment on this clonotype: A read error may explain this, as a much larger clone is one base away. The chain has TRBV10-3 and TRBJ2-7, with 10 bases fitting TRBD1. The CDR3 length is 12 residues. Germline assignment: CDR1 ENHRY and CDR2 SYGVKD. CDR3 loop: CALRTGGNEKYF. The CDR3, as DNA: TGTGCCCTAAGGACAGGGGGTAACGAGAAGTACTTC.

This clonotype is labeled large. V usage is TRBV28 and J usage is TRBJ2-2; D may be TRBD2 (5 bases). The CDR3 consists of 12 residues. Trimming took 6 bases from V and 5 from J, leaving 7 bases between them. CDR1 and CDR2 from the germline V gene are MDHEN and SYDVKM. DNA for the CDR3: TGTGCCAGCAGGGGCGGGACCGGGGAGCTGTTTTTT. This encodes CASRGGTGELFF. Looking up the rest from reference TRBV28 and TRBJ2-2 gives the full variable domain: DVKVTQSSRYLVKRTGEKVFLECVQDMDHENMFWYRQDPGLGLRLIYFSYDVKMKEKGDIPEGYSVSREKKERFSLILESASTNQTSMYLCASRGGTGELFFGEGSRLTVL.

In its sample, this clonotype is medium-sized. The chain carries TRBV5-1 and TRBJ1-4; D uncertain. V shed 5 bases and J shed 5 bases, with 10 bases lying between them. CDR3 length equals 13 residues. From germline, CDR1 is SGHRS and CDR2 YFSETQ. In DNA, the CDR3 is TGCGCCAGCAGAGGCTTCCAAAATGAAAAACTGTTTTTT. Its protein product is CASRGFQNEKLFF.

This clonotype was seen a few times. The chain carries TRBV18 and TRBJ2-7; D may be TRBD1 (5 bases). The CDR3 loop spans 14 amino acids. V shed 3 bases and J shed 6 bases, with 15 bases lying between them. Germline V gives CDR1 KGHSH, CDR2 LQKENI. The CDR3, as DNA: TGTGCCAGCTCACCTCAGGGTCAGATGGGCGAGCAGTACTTC. The encoded protein is CASSPQGQMGEQYF.

This chain connects TRBV11-1 to TRBJ2-1; 8 bases are shared with TRBD2. Germline V lookup: CDR1 SGHAT, CDR2 FQDESV (reference sequence). Germline trimming cut 4 bases from V and 7 bases from J; bases unmatched to any gene: 9. CDR3 length equals 15 residues. The CDR3 DNA sequence: TGTGCCAGCAGCTGGGGACTAGGTCCCTTAAATGAGCAGTTCTTC. Translation: CASSWGLGPLNEQFF.

This clonotype is large within its sample. This chain links TRBV5-1 with TRBJ2-3; D possibly corresponds to TRBD1 (5 bases). The CDR3 covers 18 residues. The germline V gene has CDR1 SGHRS and CDR2 YFSETQ. With 4 bases removed from V and 2 bases from J, the gap between germline ends came to 23 bases. This CDR3 reads CASSTDVRQGGYTDTQYF. In DNA, the CDR3 is TGCGCCAGCAGCACGGACGTTCGCCAGGGCGGATACACAGATACGCAGTATTTT.